These T cell receptor beta chains were read from a single sample in a study of T cells and copy number aberrations in small-cell lung cancer. The protocol was immunoSEQ multiplex PCR, while the TCRdb copy is restricted to in-frame clones and leaves out a portion. The repertoire has about 2,600 clones, approximately 86% of them found once; the top ten carry more than 9%. The material sequenced was normal tissue next to the tumor. All receptors derive from a man between 70 and 80 years old with small cell lung cancer. CDR3s include the opening cysteine and the closing phenylalanine or tryptophan. The D gene is left open where the match is weak. Not every row has a clone size; where given, it reads once, few, many or a size class.

j_call	clone_size	d_call	v_call	cdr3_length	cdr3_nt	cdr3_aa
TRBJ2-7	large	NA	TRBV27	14	TGTGCCAGCAGTTTATCCCCAGACATCTACGAGCAGTACTTC	CASSLSPDIYEQYF
TRBJ2-5	NA	TRBD2	TRBV7-3	15	TGTGCCAGCAGCTTAATTGGGGGGAGGGAAGAGACCCAGTACTTC	CASSLIGGREETQYF
TRBJ2-7	NA	NA	TRBV5-6	13	TGTGCCAGCAGCTTGGGACACTCCTACGAGCAGTACTTC	CASSLGHSYEQYF
TRBJ2-3	NA	TRBD1	TRBV12-5	17	TGTGCTAGTGGTTTGGTTCGCGGGACAGGTCGGCCAGATACGCAGTATTTT	CASGLVRGTGRPDTQYF
TRBJ1-1	NA	NA	TRBV7-2	12	TGTGCCAGCAGCTTAGCGTGGGTTGAAGCTTTCTTT	CASSLAWVEAFF
TRBJ1-3	NA	NA	TRBV9	14	TGTGCCAGCAGCCCACTGGGGTCTGGAAACACCATATATTTT	CASSPLGSGNTIYF
TRBJ2-7	NA	NA	TRBV7-9	14	TGTGCCAGCAGCCCTAACACAGGTTTCTACGAGCAGTACTTC	CASSPNTGFYEQYF
TRBJ2-3	NA	NA	TRBV18	15	TGTGCCAGCTCAATCACGCGGGGTAGCCCAGATACGCAGTATTTT	CASSITRGSPDTQYF
TRBJ1-2	NA	TRBD1	TRBV4-2	14	TGTGCCAGCAGCCCGCTGGGACAGAACTATGGCTACACCTTC	CASSPLGQNYGYTF
TRBJ2-7	NA	TRBD1	TRBV9	15	TGTGCCAGCAGCGTAGGACGGACAGGGGACCACGAGCAGTACTTC	CASSVGRTGDHEQYF
TRBJ2-6	NA	NA	TRBV5-1	15	TGCGCCAGCAGCTTGGCAGTCTCTGGGGCCAACGTCCTGACTTTC	CASSLAVSGANVLTF
TRBJ1-2	NA	NA	TRBV4-1	14	TGCGCCAGCAGCCAAGAGCCAGGGGCGTATGGCTACACCTTC	CASSQEPGAYGYTF
TRBJ2-1	NA	NA	TRBV27	14	TGTGACAAACACCGAGGGTTCCCCGGCAATGAGCAGTTCTTC	CDKHRGFPGNEQFF
TRBJ1-6	NA	TRBD1	TRBV13	16	TGTGCCAGCAGCTTCAGGGGGCCTCTTATTGGGTCACCCCTCCACTTT	CASSFRGPLIGSPLHF
TRBJ2-5	NA	NA	TRBV14	15	TGTGCCAGCAGCCAAGGGGCAGCCAAACAAGAGACCCAGTACTTC	CASSQGAAKQETQYF
TRBJ1-3	NA	TRBD1	TRBV4-2	16	TGTGCCAGCAGCCAAGCTCGGGACAGTTCTGGAAACACCATATATTTT	CASSQARDSSGNTIYF
TRBJ1-2	NA	TRBD1	TRBV30	15	TGTGCCTGGAGGTTAGCCGAGGGGGCCTATCGAGGCTACACCTTC	CAWRLAEGAYRGYTF
TRBJ1-3	NA	NA	TRBV28	14	TGTGCCAGCAGACTAGGGGGAGCTGGAAACACCATATATTTT	CASRLGGAGNTIYF
TRBJ2-3	NA	NA	TRBV25-1	16	TGTGCCAGCTCCCCTTATTCGGGCCATTCCACAGATACGCAGTATTTT	CASSPYSGHSTDTQYF
TRBJ2-5	once	NA	TRBV5-1	14	TGCGCCAGCAGCGGCTACAGGGAGGGCGAGACCCAGTACTTC	CASSGYREGETQYF
TRBJ1-3	NA	NA	TRBV7-9	13	TGTGCCAGCAGCTACGACCAGGGAAACACCATATATTTT	CASSYDQGNTIYF
TRBJ2-3	NA	TRBD2	TRBV5-5	16	TGTGCCAGCAGCCCCGGGACTAGCGGGAGGGCGGATACGCAGTATTTT	CASSPGTSGRADTQYF